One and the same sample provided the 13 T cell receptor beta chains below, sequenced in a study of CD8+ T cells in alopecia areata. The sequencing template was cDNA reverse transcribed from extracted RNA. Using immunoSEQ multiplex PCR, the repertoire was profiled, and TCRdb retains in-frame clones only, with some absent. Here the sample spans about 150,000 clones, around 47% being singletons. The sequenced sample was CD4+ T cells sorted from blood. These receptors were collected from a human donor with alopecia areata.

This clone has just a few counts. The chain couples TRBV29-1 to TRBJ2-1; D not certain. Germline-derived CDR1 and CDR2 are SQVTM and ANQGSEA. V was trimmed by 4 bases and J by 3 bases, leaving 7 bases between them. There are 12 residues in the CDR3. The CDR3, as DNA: TGCAGCGTTGGGTTGGGCTACAATGAGCAGTTCTTC. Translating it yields CSVGLGYNEQFF.

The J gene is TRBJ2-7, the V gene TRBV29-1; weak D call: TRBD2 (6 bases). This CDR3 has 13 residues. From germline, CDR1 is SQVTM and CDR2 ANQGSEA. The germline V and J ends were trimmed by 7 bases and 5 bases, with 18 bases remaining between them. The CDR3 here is CSGGGRVRDEQYF. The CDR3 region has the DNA TGCAGCGGGGGAGGTAGAGTAAGGGACGAGCAGTACTTC.

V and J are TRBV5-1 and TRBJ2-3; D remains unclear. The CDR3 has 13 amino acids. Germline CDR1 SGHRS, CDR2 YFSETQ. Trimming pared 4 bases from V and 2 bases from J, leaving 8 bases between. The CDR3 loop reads CASSPLNTDTQYF. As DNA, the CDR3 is TGCGCCAGCAGCCCCCTGAACACAGATACGCAGTATTTT.

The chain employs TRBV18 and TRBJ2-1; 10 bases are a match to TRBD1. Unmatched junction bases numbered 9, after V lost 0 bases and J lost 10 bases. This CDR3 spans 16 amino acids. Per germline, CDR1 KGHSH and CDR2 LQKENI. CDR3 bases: TGTGCCAGCTCACCACCGGGACAGGGGTGGGTGGTGGAGCAGTTCTTC. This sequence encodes CASSPPGQGWVVEQFF. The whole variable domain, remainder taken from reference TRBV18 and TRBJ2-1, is NAGVMQNPRHLVRRRGQEARLRCSPMKGHSHVYWYRQLPEEGLKFMVYLQKENIIDESGMPKERFSAEFPKEGPSILRIQQVVRGDSAAYFCASSPPGQGWVVEQFFGPGTRLTVL.

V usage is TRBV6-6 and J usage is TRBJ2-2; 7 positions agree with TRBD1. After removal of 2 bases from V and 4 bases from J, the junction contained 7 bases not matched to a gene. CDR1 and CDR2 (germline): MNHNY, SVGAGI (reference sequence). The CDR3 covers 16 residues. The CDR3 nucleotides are TGTGCCAGCAGTTACGGGCGGACAGGCAGCACCGGGGAGCTGTTTTTT. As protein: CASSYGRTGSTGELFF.

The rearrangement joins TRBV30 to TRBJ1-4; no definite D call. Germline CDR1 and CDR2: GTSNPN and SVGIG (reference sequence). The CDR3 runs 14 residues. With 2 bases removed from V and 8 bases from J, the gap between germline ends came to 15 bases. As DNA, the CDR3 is TGTGCCTGGAGTATTCGAGTGTCGGGAGAAAAACTGTTTTTT. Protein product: CAWSIRVSGEKLFF. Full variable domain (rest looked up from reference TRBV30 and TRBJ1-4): SQTIHQWPATLVQPVGSPLSLECTVEGTSNPNLYWYRQAAGRGLQLLFYSVGIGQISSEVPQNLSASRPQDRQFILSSKKLLLSDSGFYLCAWSIRVSGEKLFFGSGTQLSVL.

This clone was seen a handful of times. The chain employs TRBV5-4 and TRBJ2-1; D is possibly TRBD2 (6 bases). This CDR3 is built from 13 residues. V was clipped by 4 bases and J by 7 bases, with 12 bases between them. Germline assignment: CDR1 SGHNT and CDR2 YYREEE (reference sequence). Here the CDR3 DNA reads TGTGCCAGCAGCCCGGGACTTCCTAATGAGCAGTTCTTC. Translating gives CASSPGLPNEQFF.

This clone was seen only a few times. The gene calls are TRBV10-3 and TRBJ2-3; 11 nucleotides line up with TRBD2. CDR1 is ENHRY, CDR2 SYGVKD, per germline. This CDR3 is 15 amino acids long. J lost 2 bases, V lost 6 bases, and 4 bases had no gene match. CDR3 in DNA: TGTGCCATCAGCAGACTAGCGGGATCCACAGATACGCAGTATTTT. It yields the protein CAISRLAGSTDTQYF.

This CDR3 reads CASSYIAGGSYEQYF. DNA of the CDR3: TGTGCCAGCAGCTACATAGCGGGAGGTTCCTACGAGCAGTACTTC. This chain joins TRBV7-2 and TRBJ2-7; 10 nucleotides agree with TRBD2. The trim removed 4 bases at V and 1 base at J, leaving 4 bases unmatched. The CDR3 is 15 residues long. The germline CDR1 and CDR2 sequences are SGHTA and FQGNSA.

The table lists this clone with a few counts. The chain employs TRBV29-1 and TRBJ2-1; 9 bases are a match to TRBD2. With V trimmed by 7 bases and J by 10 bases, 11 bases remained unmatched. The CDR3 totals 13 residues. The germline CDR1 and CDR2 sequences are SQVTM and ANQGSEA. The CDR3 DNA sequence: TGCAGCGGGGGACTAGCAGGACTTTTGGAGCAGTTCTTC. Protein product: CSGGLAGLLEQFF.

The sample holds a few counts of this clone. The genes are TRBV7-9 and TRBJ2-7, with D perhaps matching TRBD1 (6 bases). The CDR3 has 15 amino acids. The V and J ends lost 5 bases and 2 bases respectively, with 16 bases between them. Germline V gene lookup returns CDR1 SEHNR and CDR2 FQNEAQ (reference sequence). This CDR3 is CASSQTGQVTYEQYF. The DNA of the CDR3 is TGTGCCAGCAGCCAGACGGGACAAGTAACCTACGAGCAGTACTTC.

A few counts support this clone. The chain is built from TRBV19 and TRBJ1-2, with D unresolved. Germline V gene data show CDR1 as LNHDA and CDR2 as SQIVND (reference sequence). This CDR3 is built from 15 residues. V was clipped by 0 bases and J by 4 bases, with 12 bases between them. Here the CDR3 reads CASSIERTASYGYTF. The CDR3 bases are TGTGCCAGTAGTATAGAAAGGACGGCATCCTATGGCTACACCTTC.

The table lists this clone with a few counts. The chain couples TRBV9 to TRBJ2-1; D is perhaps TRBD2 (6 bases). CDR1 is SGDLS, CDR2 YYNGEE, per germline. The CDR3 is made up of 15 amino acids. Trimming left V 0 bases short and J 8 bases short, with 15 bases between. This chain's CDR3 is CASSVGPTRTDEQFF. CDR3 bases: TGTGCCAGCAGCGTAGGGCCGACTAGAACCGATGAGCAGTTCTTC.